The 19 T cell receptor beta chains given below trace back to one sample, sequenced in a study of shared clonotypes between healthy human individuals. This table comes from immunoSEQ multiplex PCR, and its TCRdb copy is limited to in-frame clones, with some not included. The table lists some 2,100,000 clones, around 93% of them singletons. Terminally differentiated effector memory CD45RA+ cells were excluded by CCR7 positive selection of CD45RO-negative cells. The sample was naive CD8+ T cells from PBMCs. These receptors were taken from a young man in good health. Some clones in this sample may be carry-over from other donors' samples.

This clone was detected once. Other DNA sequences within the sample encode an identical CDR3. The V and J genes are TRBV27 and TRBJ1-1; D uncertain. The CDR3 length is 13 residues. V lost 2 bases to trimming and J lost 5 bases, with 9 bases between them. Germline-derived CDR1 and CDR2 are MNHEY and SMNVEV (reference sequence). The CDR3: CASSLKGWTEAFF. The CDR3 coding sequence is TGTGCCAGCAGTTTAAAGGGTTGGACTGAAGCTTTCTTT.

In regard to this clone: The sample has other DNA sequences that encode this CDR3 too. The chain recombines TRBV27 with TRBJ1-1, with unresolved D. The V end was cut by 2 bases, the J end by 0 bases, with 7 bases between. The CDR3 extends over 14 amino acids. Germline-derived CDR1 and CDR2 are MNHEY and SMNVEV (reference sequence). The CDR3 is CASSLRGLNTEAFF. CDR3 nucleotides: TGTGCCAGCAGTTTAAGAGGGCTGAACACTGAAGCTTTCTTT.

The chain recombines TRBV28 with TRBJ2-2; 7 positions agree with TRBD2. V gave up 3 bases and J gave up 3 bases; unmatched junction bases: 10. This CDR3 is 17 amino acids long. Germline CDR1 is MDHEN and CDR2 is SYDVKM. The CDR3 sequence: CASSLGVGGAYTGELFF. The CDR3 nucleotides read TGTGCCAGCAGTTTGGGGGTGGGAGGGGCGTACACCGGGGAGCTGTTTTTT.

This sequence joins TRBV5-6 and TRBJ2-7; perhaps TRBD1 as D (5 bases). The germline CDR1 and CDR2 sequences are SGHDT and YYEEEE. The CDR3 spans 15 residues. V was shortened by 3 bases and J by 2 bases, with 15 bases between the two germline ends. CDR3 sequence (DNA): TGTGCCAGCAGCTCACTTCAGGGTGGAACCTACGAGCAGTACTTC. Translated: CASSSLQGGTYEQYF.

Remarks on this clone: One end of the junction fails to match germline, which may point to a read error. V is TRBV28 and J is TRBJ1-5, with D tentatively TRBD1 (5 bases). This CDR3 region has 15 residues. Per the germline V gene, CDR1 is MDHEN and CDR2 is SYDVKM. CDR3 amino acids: CASSLFRGSSQPQHF. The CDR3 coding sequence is TGTGCCAGCAGTTTATTTAGGGGCAGCAGTCAGCCCCAGCATTTT.

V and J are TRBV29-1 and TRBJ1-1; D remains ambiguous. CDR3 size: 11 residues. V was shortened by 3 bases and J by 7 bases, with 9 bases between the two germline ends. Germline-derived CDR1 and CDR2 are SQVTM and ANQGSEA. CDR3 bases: TGCAGCGTTGATTCTTGGAGTGAAGCTTTCTTT. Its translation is CSVDSWSEAFF.

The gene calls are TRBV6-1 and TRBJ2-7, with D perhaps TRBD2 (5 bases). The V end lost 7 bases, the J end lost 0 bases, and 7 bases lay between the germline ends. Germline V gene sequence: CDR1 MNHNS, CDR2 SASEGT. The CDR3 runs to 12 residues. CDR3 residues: CASTRGSYEQYF. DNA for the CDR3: TGTGCCAGCACCCGGGGCTCCTACGAGCAGTACTTC.

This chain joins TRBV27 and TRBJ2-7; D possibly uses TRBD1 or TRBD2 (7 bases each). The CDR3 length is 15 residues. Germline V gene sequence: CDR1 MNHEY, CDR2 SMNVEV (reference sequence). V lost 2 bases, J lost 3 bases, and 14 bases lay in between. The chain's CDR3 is CASSLRGGTDYEQYF. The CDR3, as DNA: TGTGCCAGCAGTTTAAGGGGGGGGACAGACTACGAGCAGTACTTC.

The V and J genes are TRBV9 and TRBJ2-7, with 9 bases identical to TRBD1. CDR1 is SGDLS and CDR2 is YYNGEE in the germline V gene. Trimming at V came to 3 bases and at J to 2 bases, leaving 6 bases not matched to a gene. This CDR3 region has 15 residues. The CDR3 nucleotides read TGTGCCAGCAGCGAAGGACAGGGGTACCCCTACGAGCAGTACTTC. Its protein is CASSEGQGYPYEQYF.

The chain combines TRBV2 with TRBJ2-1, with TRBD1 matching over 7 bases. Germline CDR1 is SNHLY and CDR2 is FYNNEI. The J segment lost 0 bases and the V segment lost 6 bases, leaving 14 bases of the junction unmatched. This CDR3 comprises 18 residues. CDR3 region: CASSYPPGQISSYNEQFF. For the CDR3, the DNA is TGTGCCAGCAGCTATCCTCCGGGACAGATAAGCTCCTACAATGAGCAGTTCTTC. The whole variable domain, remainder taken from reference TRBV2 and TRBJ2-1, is EPEVTQTPSHQVTQMGQEVILRCVPISNHLYFYWYRQILGQKVEFLVSFYNNEISEKSEIFDDQFSVERPDGSNFTLKIRSTKLEDSAMYFCASSYPPGQISSYNEQFFGPGTRLTVL.

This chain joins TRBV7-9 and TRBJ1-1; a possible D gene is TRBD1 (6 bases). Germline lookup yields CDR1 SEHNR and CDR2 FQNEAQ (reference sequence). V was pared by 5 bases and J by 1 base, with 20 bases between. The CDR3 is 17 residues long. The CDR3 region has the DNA TGTGCCAGCAGCCCCTCAAGGGGGGCAGGGTGGAACACTGAAGCTTTCTTT. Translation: CASSPSRGAGWNTEAFF.

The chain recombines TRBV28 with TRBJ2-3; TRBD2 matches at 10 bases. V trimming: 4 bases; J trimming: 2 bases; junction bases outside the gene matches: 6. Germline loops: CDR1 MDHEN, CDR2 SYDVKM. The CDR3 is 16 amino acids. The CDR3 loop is CASSSWTSGPTDTQYF. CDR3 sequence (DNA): TGTGCCAGCAGTTCCTGGACTAGCGGACCCACAGATACGCAGTATTTT.

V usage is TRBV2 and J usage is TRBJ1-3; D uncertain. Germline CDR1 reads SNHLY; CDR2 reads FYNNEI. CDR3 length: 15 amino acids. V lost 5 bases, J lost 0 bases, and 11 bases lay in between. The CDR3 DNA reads TGTGCCAGCAGTCGAGACGTGTACTCTGGAAACACCATATATTTT. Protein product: CASSRDVYSGNTIYF.

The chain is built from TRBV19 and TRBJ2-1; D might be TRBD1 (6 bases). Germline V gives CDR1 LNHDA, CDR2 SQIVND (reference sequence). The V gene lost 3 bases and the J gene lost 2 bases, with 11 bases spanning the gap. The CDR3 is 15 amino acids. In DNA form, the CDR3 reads TGTGCCAGTAGTATCGGACAGTCCGCCTACAATGAGCAGTTCTTC. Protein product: CASSIGQSAYNEQFF.

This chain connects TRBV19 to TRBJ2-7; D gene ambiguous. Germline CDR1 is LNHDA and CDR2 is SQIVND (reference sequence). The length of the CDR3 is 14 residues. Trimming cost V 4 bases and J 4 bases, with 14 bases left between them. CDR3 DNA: TGTGCCAGTAGTAGTCGTCCGTATGGGTACGAGCAGTACTTC. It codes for CASSSRPYGYEQYF.

In nucleotides, the CDR3 is TGTGCCAGTAGCCCCCGGGCGGGAGGAGAGACCCAGTACTTC. It codes for CASSPRAGGETQYF. The chain employs TRBV19 and TRBJ2-5; 8 nucleotides agree with TRBD2. CDR3 length: 14 residues. Trimming cost V 6 bases and J 4 bases; bases outside gene matches: 7. Germline CDR1 and CDR2: LNHDA and SQIVND (reference sequence).

CDR3 residues: CASTGHTNTGELFF. CDR3 DNA sequence: TGTGCCAGCACTGGACACACGAACACCGGGGAGCTGTTTTTT. J is TRBJ2-2 and V is TRBV27; D perhaps matches TRBD1 (5 bases). Trimming removed 7 bases at V and 0 bases at J, with 9 bases between. This CDR3 is built from 14 residues. Germline V lookup: CDR1 MNHEY, CDR2 SMNVEV (reference sequence).

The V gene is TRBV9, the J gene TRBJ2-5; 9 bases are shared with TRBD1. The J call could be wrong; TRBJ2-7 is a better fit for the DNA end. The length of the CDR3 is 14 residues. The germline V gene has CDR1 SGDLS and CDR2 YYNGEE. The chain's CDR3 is CASSVGGQGYEQYF. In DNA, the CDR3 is TGTGCCAGCAGCGTAGGGGGACAGGGCTACGAGCAGTACTTC.

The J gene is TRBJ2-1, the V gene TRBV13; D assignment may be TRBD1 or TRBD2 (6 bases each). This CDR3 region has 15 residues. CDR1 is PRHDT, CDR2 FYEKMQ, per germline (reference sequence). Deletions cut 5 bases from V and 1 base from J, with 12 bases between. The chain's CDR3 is CASSGGGISYNEQFF. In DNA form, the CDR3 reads TGTGCCAGCAGCGGAGGGGGAATTTCCTACAATGAGCAGTTCTTC.